Below, one TCR beta chain is given with its context. The J segment lost 6 bases and the V segment lost 2 bases, leaving 4 bases of the junction unmatched. This CDR3 is 16 amino acids long. Germline V gives CDR1 SGHDN, CDR2 FVKESK. This specimen belongs to a study of blood T cell repertoires in COVID-19. Study-level information: Both acute and convalescent COVID-19 samples were obtained from the United States, Italy and Spain. In each case, the material was cDNA or gDNA derived from T cells, B-cell-depleted T cells, or PBMCs.

In the original workflow: Estimated nucleated cell counts came from reference gene primer amplification. Profiling relied on immunoSEQ multiplex PCR, and the TCRdb table lists in-frame clones only, not all of them. The DNA was the basis for D and trimming; V, J and clone size are from that table. In the table there are about 200,000 clones, 80% to 90% of which are singletons. The clonotype comes from a woman aged 80 or older with acute or convalescent COVID-19. Sequenced sample: peripheral blood. This chain connects TRBV14 to TRBJ2-2; 12 positions agree with TRBD2. This chain's CDR3 is CASSQRLAGGAGELFF. The CDR3 DNA sequence: TGTGCCAGCAGCCAACGGCTAGCGGGAGGGGCCGGGGAGCTGTTTTTT.